Following are 30 T cell receptor beta chains from one sample sequenced in a study of cytomegalovirus exposure and HLA in healthy donors. The PCR used 60 Vbeta and 13 Jbeta primers. TCRdb's table, derived via immunoSEQ multiplex PCR, lists solely in-frame clones and lacks some. The sample carries 150,000 to 200,000 clones, over 60% recorded once. Sample: PBMCs. Receptors were obtained from a woman in her 40s in good health and CMV-seronegative.

There are a few counts of this clone. This rearrangement joins TRBV15 to TRBJ1-2; the D gene is possibly TRBD1 (6 bases). Germline CDR1 is LNHNV and CDR2 is YYDKDF (reference sequence). This CDR3 is built from 14 residues. The V end lost 3 bases, the J end lost 3 bases, and 11 bases lay between the germline ends. The CDR3 coding sequence is TGTGCCACCAGCAGGGGGACAAGCCACTATGGCTACACCTTC. As protein: CATSRGTSHYGYTF.

This sequence joins TRBV11-3 and TRBJ2-5; 8 nucleotides agree with TRBD1. V was clipped by 5 bases and J by 4 bases; unmatched bases: 12. CDR3 length: 16 amino acids. The germline gives CDR1 SGHNT, CDR2 YENEEA. CDR3 region: CASSPLGPGGVETQYF. CDR3 bases: TGTGCCAGCAGCCCTCTAGGGCCAGGGGGCGTAGAGACCCAGTACTTC. Filled out from reference TRBV11-3 and TRBJ2-5, the complete variable domain reads EAGVVQSPRYKIIEKKQPVAFWCNPISGHNTLYWYLQNLGQGPELLIRYENEEAVDDSQLPKDRFSAERLKGVDSTLKIQPAELGDSAVYLCASSPLGPGGVETQYFGPGTRLLVL.

The V gene is TRBV5-4, the J gene TRBJ2-2; 10 bases map to TRBD1. The CDR3 length is 15 residues. Germline values: CDR1 SGHNT, CDR2 YYREEE (reference sequence). V was pared by 3 bases and J by 6 bases, with 5 bases of the junction left unmatched. This CDR3 reads CASSSGQGGAGELFF. CDR3 DNA sequence: TGTGCCAGCAGCTCCGGACAGGGGGGGGCCGGGGAGCTGTTTTTT.

The rearrangement links TRBV27 to TRBJ1-2, with 12 bases that match TRBD1. V lost 5 bases to trimming and J lost 7 bases; unmatched junction nucleotides: 11. Germline CDR1 reads MNHEY; CDR2 reads SMNVEV (reference sequence). The CDR3 consists of 16 residues. CDR3 in amino acids: CASSTRPGTGGSGYTF. The CDR3 bases are TGTGCCAGCAGTACCCGACCCGGGACAGGGGGCTCTGGCTACACCTTC.

The rearrangement links TRBV6-5 to TRBJ2-7; D is uncertain. The CDR3 sequence is 14 residues long. Germline lookup yields CDR1 MNHEY and CDR2 SVGAGI. Trimming removed 8 bases from V and 0 bases from J, with 14 bases in between. The CDR3 reads CASALDRRSYEQYF. CDR3 DNA sequence: TGTGCCAGCGCCCTAGACCGTCGCTCCTACGAGCAGTACTTC.

This rearrangement joins TRBV19 to TRBJ1-4, with unresolved D. Germline CDR1 is LNHDA and CDR2 is SQIVND (reference sequence). There are 10 residues in the CDR3. Trimming removed 6 bases from V and 7 bases from J, with 3 bases in between. The chain's CDR3 is CASSSEKLFF. In DNA form, the CDR3 reads TGTGCCAGTAGCAGTGAAAAACTGTTTTTT.

The chain joins TRBV7-2 to TRBJ1-5, with 7 bases that match TRBD1. The CDR3 loop spans 14 amino acids. V shed 3 bases and J 7 bases; nucleotides not matched to a gene: 6. The V gene's germline CDR1 is SGHTA and CDR2 FQGNSA. The CDR3 loop reads CASSLTGWGQPQHF. DNA for the CDR3: TGTGCCAGCAGCTTGACAGGGTGGGGGCAGCCCCAGCATTTT.

This clone was counted only a few times. This chain links TRBV13 with TRBJ2-1; 7 bases align to TRBD2. The CDR3 has 17 amino acids. With 5 bases clipped from V and 8 bases from J, the junction kept 18 bases outside the gene matches. Germline values: CDR1 PRHDT, CDR2 FYEKMQ (reference sequence). The CDR3 DNA reads as TGTGCCAGCAGCCGTACCGGGGGAGGGAGGGCCTCGGATGAGCAGTTCTTC. It encodes CASSRTGGGRASDEQFF.

The chain has TRBV7-3 and TRBJ2-3; D is perhaps TRBD2 (6 bases). Trimming stripped 1 base from V and 4 bases from J, with 15 bases between. The germline V gene encodes CDR1 SGHTA and CDR2 FQGTGA. CDR3 length equals 16 residues. CDR3 in amino acids: CASSLIGGGLADTQYF. The CDR3 coding sequence is TGTGCCAGCAGCTTAATCGGGGGTGGGCTGGCAGATACGCAGTATTTT.

This clone turned up a few times. The CDR3 region is CASSYSGANQPQHF. The CDR3 DNA follows: TGTGCCAGCAGTTACTCGGGGGCTAATCAGCCCCAGCATTTT. The chain carries TRBV6-6 and TRBJ1-5, with D possibly matching TRBD1 (6 bases). The CDR3 spans 14 residues. The V gene's germline CDR1 is MNHNY and CDR2 SVGAGI (reference sequence). V shed 0 bases and J shed 4 bases, with 7 bases lying between them.

The chain is built from TRBV19 and TRBJ1-4, with 7 bases aligning to TRBD1. Germline V CDR1 and CDR2: LNHDA, SQIVND (reference sequence). After removal of 5 bases from V and 4 bases from J, the junction contained 10 bases not matched to a gene. This CDR3 is built from 16 residues. CDR3 nucleotides: TGTGCCAGTAGTCCGATGGGACAGTGGAATAATGAAAAACTGTTTTTT. Translated, it gives CASSPMGQWNNEKLFF.

As concerns this clone: The sample holds other DNA sequences that translate to the same CDR3. This chain links TRBV29-1 with TRBJ1-2, with D unresolved. Germline values: CDR1 SQVTM, CDR2 ANQGSEA. V was pared by 0 bases and J by 0 bases, with 20 bases between. This CDR3 contains 18 residues. The CDR3 loop is CSVEEFPHAGEANYGYTF. The CDR3 coding sequence is TGCAGCGTTGAAGAGTTTCCACACGCGGGTGAGGCTAACTATGGCTACACCTTC. Variable domain in full (rest from reference TRBV29-1 and TRBJ1-2): SAVISQKPSRDICQRGTSLTIQCQVDSQVTMMFWYRQQPGQSLTLIATANQGSEATYESGFVIDKFPISRPNLTFSTLTVSNMSPEDSSIYLCSVEEFPHAGEANYGYTFGSGTRLTVV.

V usage is TRBV30 and J usage is TRBJ1-5, with 8 bases matching TRBD1. The CDR3 is 13 amino acids. V shed 1 base, J shed 5 bases, and the junction held 1 base outside the gene matches. Per the germline V gene, CDR1 is GTSNPN and CDR2 is SVGIG (reference sequence). The CDR3 DNA is TGTGCCTGGAGTGCAGGGGGCTATCAGCCCCAGCATTTT. This sequence encodes CAWSAGGYQPQHF.

This chain joins TRBV20-1 and TRBJ2-7, with D maybe TRBD1 (5 bases). The V and J ends lost 5 bases and 5 bases respectively, with 10 bases between them. CDR1 DFQATT and CDR2 SNEGSKA come from the germline V gene (reference sequence). The CDR3 spans 11 residues. The CDR3 sequence: CSASQADEQYV. The DNA for the CDR3 is TGCAGTGCTTCACAGGCAGACGAGCAGTACGTC.

This chain uses TRBV5-1 with TRBJ2-2; 8 bases agree with TRBD1. The CDR3 has 16 amino acids. The germline V gene has CDR1 SGHRS and CDR2 YFSETQ. With V trimmed by 4 bases and J by 1 base, 6 bases remained unmatched. The CDR3 nucleotides are TGCGCCAGCAGCATGCTCGGGACAGGGAACACCGGGGAGCTGTTTTTT. Protein product: CASSMLGTGNTGELFF.

The CDR3 loop reads CASSIDRGGDTGELFF. CDR3 nucleotide sequence: TGTGCCAGCAGTATCGACAGGGGAGGCGACACCGGGGAGCTGTTTTTT. This chain links TRBV27 with TRBJ2-2; 8 positions agree with TRBD1. The J segment lost 3 bases and the V segment lost 5 bases, leaving 8 bases of the junction unmatched. The length of the CDR3 is 16 residues. Per the germline V gene, CDR1 is MNHEY and CDR2 is SMNVEV (reference sequence).

The genes are TRBV10-3 and TRBJ2-2; 15 nucleotides agree with TRBD2. The germline CDR1 and CDR2 sequences are ENHRY and SYGVKD. The CDR3 length is 18 residues. Losses at the gene ends were 4 bases for V and 6 bases for J; bases not matched to a gene: 9. CDR3 sequence (DNA): TGTGCCATCAGTGGAGGGCCGGGGACTAGCGGGAGGTCCGGGGAGCTGTTTTTT. This translates into CAISGGPGTSGRSGELFF.

This clone has only a few counts. This chain connects TRBV1 to TRBJ2-1; the table calls TRBD2, which could not be checked here. TRBV1 is annotated as a pseudogene. This CDR3 has 15 amino acids. CDR3 sequence: CTSSQDFVPYNEQFF. CDR3 DNA sequence: TGCACCAGCAGCCAAGACTTTGTCCCCTACAATGAGCAGTTCTTC.

The rearrangement links TRBV6-1 to TRBJ1-5; 8 nucleotides agree with TRBD1. Per germline, CDR1 MNHNS and CDR2 SASEGT. The CDR3 is 15 amino acids. V shed 1 base, J shed 5 bases, and the junction held 4 bases outside the gene matches. In DNA form, the CDR3 reads TGTGCCAGCAGTGAAGGACAGGGGAGACATCAGCCCCAGCATTTT. Its translation: CASSEGQGRHQPQHF.

The V call is TRBV5-1, the J call TRBJ1-1, with D hard to call. Trimming shortened V by 6 bases and J by 5 bases, and 17 bases separated the two germline ends. CDR3 length: 14 residues. Germline loops: CDR1 SGHRS, CDR2 YFSETQ. The CDR3: CASTRGTPLTEAFF. CDR3 DNA: TGCGCCAGCACCCGGGGTACCCCGTTAACTGAAGCTTTCTTT.

This sequence joins TRBV7-3 and TRBJ2-2; 9 bases are a match to TRBD1. This CDR3 has 16 residues. Germline values: CDR1 SGHTA, CDR2 FQGTGA. With 6 bases clipped from V and 7 bases from J, the junction kept 12 bases outside the gene matches. This CDR3 reads CASRDGLRTGVGELFF. The CDR3 coding sequence is TGTGCCAGCAGGGATGGTTTGAGGACAGGGGTCGGGGAGCTGTTTTTT.

This chain uses TRBV4-1 with TRBJ2-5; 7 nucleotides agree with TRBD2. This CDR3 contains 15 residues. Looked up from germline, CDR1 is MGHRA and CDR2 is YSYEKL. Trimming removed 1 base from V and 2 bases from J; junction bases left unmatched: 4. DNA of the CDR3: TGCGCCAGCAGCCAAGTTCTGGGACTACAAGAGACCCAGTACTTC. Encoded protein: CASSQVLGLQETQYF.

This chain uses TRBV4-1 with TRBJ1-3; TRBD1 matches 7 bases. CDR3 length: 17 amino acids. The V and J ends lost 0 bases and 2 bases, in that order; junction bases with no gene match: 7. The germline V gene has CDR1 MGHRA and CDR2 YSYEKL. In DNA, the CDR3 is TGCGCCAGCAGCCAAGAACCTGGCAGGGGGGCTGGAAACACCATATATTTT. Protein sequence: CASSQEPGRGAGNTIYF.

The gene calls are TRBV4-3 and TRBJ1-2, with 7 nucleotides matching TRBD1. The CDR3 has 15 residues. Losses at the gene ends were 4 bases for V and 4 bases for J; bases not matched to a gene: 9. Germline V gene data show CDR1 as LGHNA and CDR2 as YSLEER. The CDR3 nucleotides read TGCGCCAGCAGCCCCCTCCCCACAGGGGCCTATGGCTACACCTTC. This codes for CASSPLPTGAYGYTF.

The chain employs TRBV14 and TRBJ1-1, with D uncertain. CDR3 length: 14 amino acids. Germline CDR1 and CDR2: SGHDN and FVKESK. Trimming cost V 4 bases and J 1 base, with 10 bases left between them. Here the CDR3 reads CASSLIGRNTEAFF. The CDR3 DNA reads TGTGCCAGCAGCCTGATTGGGCGGAACACTGAAGCTTTCTTT.

This clone was seen once. V usage is TRBV19 and J usage is TRBJ1-3; no firm D call. This CDR3 contains 15 residues. CDR1 LNHDA and CDR2 SQIVND come from the germline V gene (reference sequence). Deletions cut 3 bases from V and 0 bases from J, with 9 bases between. DNA for the CDR3: TGTGCCAGTAGTATTGGCGGATACTCTGGAAACACCATATATTTT. Residues: CASSIGGYSGNTIYF.

The chain uses TRBV5-4 and TRBJ1-2; D is possibly TRBD1 (5 bases). Trimming left V 2 bases short and J 4 bases short, with 9 bases between. The CDR3 length is 13 residues. Germline V lookup: CDR1 SGHNT, CDR2 YYREEE (reference sequence). The CDR3, as DNA: TGTGCCAGCAGCTTTCGGGGGGGCTATGGCTACACCTTC. Its translation: CASSFRGGYGYTF.

Details on this clone: At one end the junction does not follow the germline gene, possibly because of a read error. The genes are TRBV7-7 and TRBJ2-1, with D tentatively TRBD2 (7 bases). The CDR3 length is 15 residues. Per the germline V gene, CDR1 is SSHAT and CDR2 is FNYEAQ (reference sequence). CDR3 in amino acids: CASSLGGAGHNEQFF. CDR3 DNA sequence: TGTGCTAGCAGCTTGGGGGGGGCAGGACACAATGAGCAGTTCTTC.

The chain employs TRBV6-1 and TRBJ1-2; D might be TRBD1 (6 bases). Germline loops: CDR1 MNHNS, CDR2 SASEGT. Trimming left V 4 bases short and J 0 bases short, with 18 bases between. The CDR3 loop spans 17 amino acids. The CDR3 bases are TGTGCCAGCAGTGCAGGAAATTCGGGGGGCCCTAACTATGGCTACACCTTC. As protein: CASSAGNSGGPNYGYTF.

The chain uses TRBV7-2 and TRBJ2-7; TRBD1 might be the D (5 bases). The CDR3 has 12 residues. Germline CDR1 is SGHTA and CDR2 is FQGNSA. V was cut by 7 bases and J by 7 bases, with 14 bases left in between. CDR3 sequence (DNA): TGTGCCAGCACCACAGGTTTTGGTGAGCAGTACTTC. Amino acids: CASTTGFGEQYF.